Below, 20 T cell receptor beta chains from the same sample are listed, as sequenced in a study of T-cell reconstitution after alpha-beta-depleted transplantation in children. TCRbeta library preparation incorporated unique molecular identifiers. TCRdb reprocessed the PCR reads via MiXCR and lists one record per CDR3 protein. Altogether 200,000 to 250,000 distinct CDR3 sequences are present, more than 7.5% being singletons, with the ten largest covering 5% to 5.5%. Here the sequenced sample was PBMCs from the stem cell graft donor, taken from the stem cell graft. The source is a human donor who donated a stem cell graft to a child with SCID.

There are many counts of this clonotype. The V gene is TRBV10-3, the J gene TRBJ2-1; D remains ambiguous. The CDR3 consists of 14 residues. V dropped 0 bases and J dropped 7 bases, with 10 bases sitting between them. Germline CDR1 and CDR2: ENHRY and SYGVKD. CDR3 sequence: CAISESTLANEQFF. The CDR3, as DNA: TGTGCCATCAGTGAGTCGACCCTGGCGAATGAGCAGTTCTTC.

There are many counts of this clonotype. The J gene is TRBJ2-7, the V gene TRBV15; D is undetermined. CDR3 size: 12 residues. Looked up from germline, CDR1 is LNHNV and CDR2 is YYDKDF (reference sequence). V gave up 4 bases and J gave up 3 bases, with 7 bases separating them. This CDR3 is CATSTRYYEQYF. The CDR3 bases are TGTGCCACCAGCACCAGATACTACGAGCAGTACTTC.

This clonotype was detected ten times or more. This rearrangement joins TRBV2 to TRBJ2-3, with 9 bases identical to TRBD1. This CDR3 has 16 amino acids. Germline CDR1 SNHLY, CDR2 FYNNEI. Trimming cost V 5 bases and J 4 bases; bases outside gene matches: 10. CDR3 residues: CASSLSTGGLADTQYF. The CDR3 DNA reads as TGTGCCAGCAGTCTATCAACAGGGGGCCTGGCAGATACGCAGTATTTT.

This clonotype was detected ten times or more. V is TRBV7-2 and J is TRBJ2-5; maybe TRBD2 (6 bases). This CDR3 comprises 15 residues. Trimming took 1 base from V and 2 from J, leaving 11 bases between them. Germline CDR1 and CDR2: SGHTA and FQGNSA. As DNA, the CDR3 is TGTGCCAGCAGCTTAGTCGGGGGTAGACAAGAGACCCAGTACTTC. It yields the protein CASSLVGGRQETQYF.

This clonotype was recorded many times. The V call is TRBV6-5, the J call TRBJ1-2; D may be TRBD1 (5 bases). Germline CDR1 reads MNHEY; CDR2 reads SVGAGI. CDR3 size: 15 residues. V lost 2 bases, J lost 4 bases, and 14 bases lay in between. The CDR3 loop is CASSYGGTVPYGYTF. In DNA, the CDR3 is TGTGCCAGCAGTTACGGCGGGACCGTTCCCTATGGCTACACCTTC.

Ten or more counts support this clonotype. The rearrangement links TRBV7-7 to TRBJ2-5, with 9 bases identical to TRBD1. Germline CDR1 reads SSHAT; CDR2 reads FNYEAQ (reference sequence). J lost 4 bases, V lost 5 bases, and 8 bases had no gene match. CDR3 length: 15 residues. The CDR3 sequence: CASSHGTGSRETQYF. CDR3 in DNA: TGTGCCAGCAGCCACGGGACAGGGAGTAGAGAGACCCAGTACTTC. Filled out from reference TRBV7-7 and TRBJ2-5, the complete variable domain reads GAGVSQSPRYKVTKRGQDVTLRCDPISSHATLYWYQQALGQGPEFLTYFNYEAQPDKSGLPSDRFSAERPEGSISTLTIQRTEQRDSAMYRCASSHGTGSRETQYFGPGTRLLVL.

The rearrangement uses TRBV2 and TRBJ2-5; 7 positions match TRBD2. Germline assignment: CDR1 SNHLY and CDR2 FYNNEI. The trim removed 11 bases at V and 2 bases at J, leaving 23 bases unmatched. There are 18 residues in the CDR3. Here the CDR3 DNA reads TGTGCCTTCTGTTTAATGGGAGGGGCCGGACTGTTGCAAGAGACCCAGTACTTC. Its protein is CAFCLMGGAGLLQETQYF.

The chain couples TRBV7-9 to TRBJ1-5, with D perhaps matching TRBD1 (5 bases). This CDR3 region has 15 residues. V lost 1 base and J lost 4, with 11 bases in between. CDR1 SEHNR and CDR2 FQNEAQ come from the germline V gene (reference sequence). CDR3 region: CASSLEVGGNQPQHF. DNA of the CDR3: TGTGCCAGCAGCTTAGAAGTGGGGGGGAATCAGCCCCAGCATTTT.

This clonotype was seen repeatedly, ten times or more. The J gene is TRBJ1-2, the V gene TRBV2, with D hard to call. This CDR3 spans 13 amino acids. The V gene lost 7 bases and the J gene lost 4 bases, with 13 bases spanning the gap. Germline V gene lookup returns CDR1 SNHLY and CDR2 FYNNEI. CDR3 protein: CASTPGSLYGYTF. The CDR3 DNA follows: TGTGCCAGCACGCCAGGTTCACTCTATGGCTACACCTTC.

Ten or more counts support this clonotype. The V and J genes are TRBV20-1 and TRBJ2-3, with 12 positions matching TRBD2. V trimming: 6 bases; J trimming: 0 bases; junction bases outside the gene matches: 4. CDR3 size: 15 residues. The germline V gene encodes CDR1 DFQATT and CDR2 SNEGSKA (reference sequence). CDR3 residues: CSATSGGPSTDTQYF. Here the CDR3 DNA reads TGCAGTGCCACTAGCGGGGGGCCGAGCACAGATACGCAGTATTTT.

This clonotype has a count of ten or more. This sequence joins TRBV20-1 and TRBJ2-4, with 7 bases lining up with TRBD2. The CDR3 sequence is 17 residues long. The germline gives CDR1 DFQATT, CDR2 SNEGSKA (reference sequence). J lost 0 bases, V lost 6 bases, and 14 bases had no gene match. The CDR3 coding sequence is TGCAGTGCGACCCCGGGACTCCAGCGGGGAGCCAAAAACATTCAGTACTTC. As protein: CSATPGLQRGAKNIQYF.

The chain combines TRBV20-1 with TRBJ2-5; unclear D gene. Trimming took off 6 bases at V and 5 bases at J, with 7 bases between the two ends. This CDR3 comprises 10 residues. CDR1 and CDR2 (germline): DFQATT, SNEGSKA (reference sequence). The CDR3 nucleotides read TGCAGTGCCTCGGGCGAGACCCAGTACTTC. The encoded protein is CSASGETQYF.

Many counts were recorded for this clonotype. The chain joins TRBV12-3 or TRBV12-4 to TRBJ1-1; 11 bases align to TRBD1. Trimming removed 6 bases from V and 4 bases from J; junction bases left unmatched: 7. This CDR3 has 15 residues. CDR3 loop: CASRWDRGSGTEAFF. In DNA form, the CDR3 reads TGTGCCAGCAGATGGGACAGGGGGTCGGGCACTGAAGCTTTCTTT.

The chain uses TRBV5-8 and TRBJ2-4; D perhaps matches TRBD1 (5 bases). The CDR3 runs to 14 residues. Looked up from germline, CDR1 is SGHTS and CDR2 is YDEGEE. V was shortened by 8 bases and J by 2 bases, with 14 bases between the two germline ends. The CDR3 nucleotides read TGTGCCAGGGGCCCCAGGGCGACCAAAAACATTCAGTACTTC. Its protein product is CARGPRATKNIQYF.

This clonotype has more than one count but fewer than ten. V gene TRBV15 combines with J gene TRBJ2-2, with 8 positions matching TRBD1. The germline V gene encodes CDR1 LNHNV and CDR2 YYDKDF (reference sequence). There are 14 residues in the CDR3. The V segment lost 1 base and the J segment 6 bases; nucleotides outside the gene matches: 1. The CDR3 DNA reads TGTGCCACCAGCAGAGGGGGACAGGCCGGGGAGCTGTTTTTT. Protein sequence: CATSRGGQAGELFF. Drawing the rest from reference TRBV15 and TRBJ2-2, the complete variable domain is DAMVIQNPRYQVTQFGKPVTLSCSQTLNHNVMYWYQQKSSQAPKLLFHYYDKDFNNEADTPDNFQSRRPNTSFCFLDIRSPGLGDTAMYLCATSRGGQAGELFFGEGSRLTVL.

This clonotype has a count of ten or more. The chain recombines TRBV5-1 with TRBJ2-2; D is perhaps TRBD1 or TRBD2 (5 bases each). V was shortened by 4 bases and J by 1 base, with 11 bases between the two germline ends. The CDR3 sequence is 15 residues long. The germline V gene has CDR1 SGHRS and CDR2 YFSETQ. This CDR3 is CASSARDLNTGELFF. CDR3 nucleotide sequence: TGCGCCAGCAGCGCCAGGGACCTGAACACCGGGGAGCTGTTTTTT.

The rearrangement uses TRBV9 and TRBJ1-1, with D possibly TRBD1 on 5 matching bases. The germline V gene has CDR1 SGDLS and CDR2 YYNGEE. The CDR3 runs 13 residues. V lost 4 bases and J 8 bases, leaving 15 bases between the germline ends. The CDR3 is CASSSRTFTEAFF. In DNA, the CDR3 is TGTGCCAGCAGCTCAAGGACATTCACCGAAGCTTTCTTT.

At least ten counts were recorded for this clonotype. The gene calls are TRBV15 and TRBJ1-2; D unclear. CDR1 and CDR2 (germline): LNHNV, YYDKDF (reference sequence). The germline V and J ends were trimmed by 0 bases and 0 bases, with 8 bases remaining between them. This CDR3 spans 15 amino acids. CDR3 loop: CATSRDRATNYGYTF. The DNA of the CDR3 is TGTGCCACCAGCAGAGATCGGGCAACTAACTATGGCTACACCTTC. Filled out from reference TRBV15 and TRBJ1-2, the complete variable domain reads DAMVIQNPRYQVTQFGKPVTLSCSQTLNHNVMYWYQQKSSQAPKLLFHYYDKDFNNEADTPDNFQSRRPNTSFCFLDIRSPGLGDTAMYLCATSRDRATNYGYTFGSGTRLTVV.

This clonotype was found many times. This chain uses TRBV20-1 with TRBJ2-2; possible D gene TRBD1, 5 bases. CDR1 and CDR2 from the germline V gene are DFQATT and SNEGSKA (reference sequence). The CDR3 covers 12 residues. Trimming left V 6 bases short and J 8 bases short, with 13 bases between. In DNA, the CDR3 is TGCAGTGCGTTTCGACAGCCTGGGGAGCTGTTTTTT. Its translation is CSAFRQPGELFF.

This clonotype has ten or more counts. The chain uses TRBV7-9 and TRBJ1-1; D is uncertain. From germline, CDR1 is SEHNR and CDR2 FQNEAQ (reference sequence). With 8 bases removed from V and 5 bases from J, the gap between germline ends came to 15 bases. This CDR3 is 13 amino acids long. The DNA of the CDR3 is TGTGCCAGCGACTTTTCCGGAGTAACTGAAGCTTTCTTT. Translated, it gives CASDFSGVTEAFF.